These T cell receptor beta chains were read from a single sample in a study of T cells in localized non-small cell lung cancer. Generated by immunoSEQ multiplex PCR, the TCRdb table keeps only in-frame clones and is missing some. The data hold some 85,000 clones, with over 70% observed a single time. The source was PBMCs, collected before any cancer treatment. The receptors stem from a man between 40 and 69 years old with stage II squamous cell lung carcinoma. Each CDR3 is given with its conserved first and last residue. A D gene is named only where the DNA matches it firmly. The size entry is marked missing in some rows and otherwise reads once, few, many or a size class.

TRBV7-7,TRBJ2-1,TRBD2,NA,TGTGCTAGCAGCTTAGCGGGCGGGGTCCCTAATGAGCAGTTCTTC,CASSLAGGVPNEQFF
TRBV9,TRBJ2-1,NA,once,TGTGCCAGCAGCGTGTCGGGACTTTACAATGAGCAGTTCTTC,CASSVSGLYNEQFF
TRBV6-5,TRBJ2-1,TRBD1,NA,TGTGCCAGCAGTTACTTAACAGGGGGCAATGAGCAGTTCTTC,CASSYLTGGNEQFF
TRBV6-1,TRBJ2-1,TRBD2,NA,TGTGCCAGCAGTGCACTAGCGGGGGGGGGAAACTACAATGAGCAGTTCTTC,CASSALAGGGNYNEQFF
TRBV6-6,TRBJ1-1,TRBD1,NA,TGTGCCAGCTCAGGGAGACAGGGAGGTACTGAAGCTTTCTTT,CASSGRQGGTEAFF
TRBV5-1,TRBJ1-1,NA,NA,TGCGCCAGCAGCTCACTTGAAGTCCCTGAAGCTTTCTTT,CASSSLEVPEAFF
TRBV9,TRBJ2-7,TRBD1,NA,TGTGCCAGCAGCGTAGGGACAGGGGGCGCCTACGAGCAGTACTTC,CASSVGTGGAYEQYF
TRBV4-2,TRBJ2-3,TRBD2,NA,TGTGCCAGCAGCCAAGATGGTAGTGGGGGGGCAGATACGCAGTATTTT,CASSQDGSGGADTQYF
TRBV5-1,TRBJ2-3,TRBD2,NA,TGCGCCAGCAGCTTGGAGTCTAGCGGGAGTTGGACAGATACGCAGTATTTT,CASSLESSGSWTDTQYF
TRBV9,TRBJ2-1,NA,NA,TGTGCCAGCAGCGTAGAGGGGCTCTCCTACAATGAGCAGTTCTTC,CASSVEGLSYNEQFF
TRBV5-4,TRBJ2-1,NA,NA,TGTGCCAGCAGCTCTCCCAGCAATGAGCAGTTCTTC,CASSSPSNEQFF
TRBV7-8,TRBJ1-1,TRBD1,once,TGTGCCAGCAGCTTCCCTGGACAGGGGGCACTGAACACTGAAGCTTTCTTT,CASSFPGQGALNTEAFF
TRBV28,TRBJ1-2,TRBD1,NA,TGTGCCAGCAGTTCCGGACAGGGGGTGGGTGGCTACACCTTC,CASSSGQGVGGYTF
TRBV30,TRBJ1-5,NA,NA,TGTGCCTGGACCGGTGGATTAGCAAATCAGCCCCAGCATTTT,CAWTGGLANQPQHF
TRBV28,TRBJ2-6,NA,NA,TGTGCCAGCAGTTTAACAGTTCCAGGGGCCAACGTCCTGACTTTC,CASSLTVPGANVLTF
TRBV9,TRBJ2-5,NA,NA,TGTGCCAGCAGCGTAGAAGGTTGGGTACAAGAGACCCAGTACTTC,CASSVEGWVQETQYF
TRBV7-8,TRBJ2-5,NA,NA,TGTGCCAGCAGCCCTCCCGGGATATCAGGAGCAGAGACCCAGTACTTC,CASSPPGISGAETQYF
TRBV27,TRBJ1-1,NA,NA,TGTGCCAGCAGCCTCGACAAACGGGGCACTGAAGCTTTCTTT,CASSLDKRGTEAFF
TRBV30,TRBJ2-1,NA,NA,TGTGCCTGGAGTCGGGGGAGCTCCTACAATGAGCAGTTCTTC,CAWSRGSSYNEQFF
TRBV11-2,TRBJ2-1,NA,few,TGTGCCAGCAGCTTTTCGACTAGAGCTAGGGAGCAGTTCTTC,CASSFSTRAREQFF
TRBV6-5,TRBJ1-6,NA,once,TGTGCCAGCAGTTACGAGTTGGGGGTCTCACCCCTCCACTTT,CASSYELGVSPLHF
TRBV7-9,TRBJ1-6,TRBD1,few,TGTGCCAGCTCCTTCGCCCAGGGGGGTTCACCCCTCCACTTT,CASSFAQGGSPLHF
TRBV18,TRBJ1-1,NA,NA,TGTGCCAGCTCACCACGAACAGGTGGTGCGAACACTGAAGCTTTCTTT,CASSPRTGGANTEAFF
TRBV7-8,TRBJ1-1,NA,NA,TGTGCCAGCAGCTTAGATTCGAGGGAGAGGATGAACACTGAAGCTTTCTTT,CASSLDSRERMNTEAFF
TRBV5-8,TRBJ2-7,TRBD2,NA,TGTGCCAGCAGACCCGGGACTAGCGGCAACTACGAGCAGTACTTC,CASRPGTSGNYEQYF
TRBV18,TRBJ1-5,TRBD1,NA,TGTGCCAGCTCCCAGACAGGGGGCGGCAATCAGCCCCAGCATTTT,CASSQTGGGNQPQHF
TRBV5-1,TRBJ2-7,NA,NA,TGCGCCAGCAGCTTGGGGAGCTCCTACGAGCAGTACTTC,CASSLGSSYEQYF
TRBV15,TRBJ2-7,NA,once,TGTGCCACCAGCAGAGACCAGCCGGGCGAGCAGTACTTC,CATSRDQPGEQYF
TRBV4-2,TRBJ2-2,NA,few,TGTGCCAGCAGCCGAAAGGACTCCTCGAACACCGGGGAGCTGTTTTTT,CASSRKDSSNTGELFF
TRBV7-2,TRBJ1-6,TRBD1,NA,TGTGCCAGCAGCTCCACAGGGGGAGGAACCTATAATTCACCCCTCCACTTT,CASSSTGGGTYNSPLHF
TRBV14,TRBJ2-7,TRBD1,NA,TGTGCCAGCAGTCTGGACAGGGGCGTCATCTACGAGCAGTACTTC,CASSLDRGVIYEQYF
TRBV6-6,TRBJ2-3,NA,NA,TGTGCCAGCAGCACCGCTGGTCGCACAGATACGCAGTATTTT,CASSTAGRTDTQYF
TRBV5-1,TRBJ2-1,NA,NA,TGCGCCAGCAGCCGGACAGCGGATGAGCAGTTCTTC,CASSRTADEQFF
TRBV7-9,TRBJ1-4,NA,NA,TGTGCCAGCAGCTTAGGGGGCACGGCTAATGAAAAACTGTTTTTT,CASSLGGTANEKLFF
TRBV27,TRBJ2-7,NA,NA,TGTGCCAGCAGTGAGTCAGGGGTATCCTACGAGCAGTACTTC,CASSESGVSYEQYF
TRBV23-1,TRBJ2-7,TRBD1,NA,TGCGCCAGCAGCCAGACAGGGGCCGACTCCTACGAGCAGTACTTC,CASSQTGADSYEQYF
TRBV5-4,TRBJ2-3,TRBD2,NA,TGTGCCAGCAGCTTTCCTAGCGGGGGGGGCGATACGCAGTATTTT,CASSFPSGGGDTQYF
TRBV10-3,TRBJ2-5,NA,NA,TGTGCCATCAGCTCTACTTATGGAAATCGGAGGGATCAAGAGACCCAGTACTTC,CAISSTYGNRRDQETQYF
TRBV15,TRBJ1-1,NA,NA,TGTGCCACCAGCAGAGACGGGGGGGTAGCTTACACTGAAGCTTTCTTT,CATSRDGGVAYTEAFF
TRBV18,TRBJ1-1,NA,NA,TGTGCCAGCTCACCAGACCTCATGAACACTGAAGCTTTCTTT,CASSPDLMNTEAFF
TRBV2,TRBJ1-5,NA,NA,TGTGCCAGCAGCTATAACCCGGCGGACAGCAATCAGCCCCAGCATTTT,CASSYNPADSNQPQHF
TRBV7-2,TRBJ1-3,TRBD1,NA,TGTGCCAGCAGCCCGGGGACAGGGCGTGGCACCATATATTTT,CASSPGTGRGTIYF
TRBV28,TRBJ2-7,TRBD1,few,TGTGCCAGCAGTTTAAGAGGGGGCTTAGACGAGCAGTACTTC,CASSLRGGLDEQYF
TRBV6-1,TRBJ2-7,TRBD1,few,TGTGCCAGCAGGGGGACAGCTGATAGTTACGAGCAGTACTTC,CASRGTADSYEQYF
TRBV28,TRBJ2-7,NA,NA,TGTGCCAGCAGTCCCTACAGGGTCCAGTACTTC,CASSPYRVQYF
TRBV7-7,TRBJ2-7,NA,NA,TGTGCTAGCAGCCCCTTGACGGGAGCCTACGAGCAGTACTTC,CASSPLTGAYEQYF
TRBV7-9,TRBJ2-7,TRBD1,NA,TGTGCCAGCAGCTTACCCCAGGGGGCCTACGAGCAGTACTTC,CASSLPQGAYEQYF
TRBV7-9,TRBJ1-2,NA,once,TGTGCCAGCACCTCCCGGGGGCGGGATTATGGCTACACCTTC,CASTSRGRDYGYTF
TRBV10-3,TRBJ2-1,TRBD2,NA,TGTGCCGTCTCGGAGCGGGGATACAATGAGCAGTTCTTC,CAVSERGYNEQFF
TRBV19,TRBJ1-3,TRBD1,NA,TGTGCCCCAAGTAGGGACAGGATTTACTCTGGAAACACCATATATTTT,CAPSRDRIYSGNTIYF
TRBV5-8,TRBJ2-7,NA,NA,TGTGCCAGCAGCCTGAGGAGGAGCCCCGAGCAGTACTTC,CASSLRRSPEQYF
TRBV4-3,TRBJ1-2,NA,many,TGCGCCAGCAGCCAAGAGGAGGGTCAGGCCTATGGCTACACCTTC,CASSQEEGQAYGYTF
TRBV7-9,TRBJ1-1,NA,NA,TGTGCCAGCACCAGAGGGGCGGTGAACACTGAAGCTTTCTTT,CASTRGAVNTEAFF